This T cell receptor (beta chain) was profiled in a study of post-analysis software for immune sequencing data. Every TCR beta cDNA library bore unique molecular identifiers. Via MiXCR, TCRdb re-called the PCR reads, giving one row per CDR3 protein. This sample has 180,000 or so distinct CDR3 sequences, with about 30% found just once. The table lists this clonotype with a few counts. Its antigen is currently unknown. The study, taken as a whole, reports: By F measure, samples from a shared preparation batch strongly co-clustered. In multiple sclerosis, normalized Chao1 diversity was significantly below that of controls.

The origin of this receptor is a girl aged 2 to 17 with multiple sclerosis. What was sequenced was blood.

The DNA of the CDR3 is TGCAGTGCCGGGACCGGGCCGAACACTGAAGCTTTCTTT. It yields the protein CSAGTGPNTEAFF. This chain joins TRBV20-1 and TRBJ1-1; tentative D call: TRBD1 (5 bases). The V gene's germline CDR1 is DFQATT and CDR2 SNEGSKA (reference sequence). The CDR3 sequence is 13 residues long. V was shortened by 6 bases and J by 1 base, with 12 bases between the two germline ends.